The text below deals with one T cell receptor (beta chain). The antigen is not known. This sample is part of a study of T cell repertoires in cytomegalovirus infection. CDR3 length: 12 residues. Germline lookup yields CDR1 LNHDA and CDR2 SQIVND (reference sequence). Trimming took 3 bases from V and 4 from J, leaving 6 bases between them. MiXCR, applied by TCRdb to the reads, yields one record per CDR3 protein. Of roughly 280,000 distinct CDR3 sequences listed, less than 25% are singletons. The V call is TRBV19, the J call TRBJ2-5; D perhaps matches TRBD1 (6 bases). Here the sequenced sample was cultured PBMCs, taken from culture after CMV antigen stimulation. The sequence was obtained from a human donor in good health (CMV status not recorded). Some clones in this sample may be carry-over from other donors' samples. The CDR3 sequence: CASSIRGETQYF. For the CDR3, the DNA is TGTGCCAGTAGTATCAGGGGAGAGACCCAGTACTTC.